This TCR beta chain was identified during a study of control samples from healthy donors and cancer patients. Germline CDR1 and CDR2: MGHDK and SYGVNS. Trimming removed 7 bases from V and 6 bases from J, with 9 bases in between. The CDR3 has 12 residues. This clone was detected once. Measured with immunoSEQ multiplex PCR; TCRdb has only the in-frame clones, and not every one. Of 100,000 to 150,000 clones listed, around 90% were seen once; the top ten hold approximately 9%. The rearrangement joins TRBV25-1 to TRBJ2-2; D is undetermined. The receptor was isolated from a man aged 18 to 30 in good health. The sequencing input was blood. CDR3 in amino acids: CASTPGPGELFF. CDR3 coding DNA: TGTGCCAGCACCCCCGGACCCGGGGAGCTGTTTTTT.